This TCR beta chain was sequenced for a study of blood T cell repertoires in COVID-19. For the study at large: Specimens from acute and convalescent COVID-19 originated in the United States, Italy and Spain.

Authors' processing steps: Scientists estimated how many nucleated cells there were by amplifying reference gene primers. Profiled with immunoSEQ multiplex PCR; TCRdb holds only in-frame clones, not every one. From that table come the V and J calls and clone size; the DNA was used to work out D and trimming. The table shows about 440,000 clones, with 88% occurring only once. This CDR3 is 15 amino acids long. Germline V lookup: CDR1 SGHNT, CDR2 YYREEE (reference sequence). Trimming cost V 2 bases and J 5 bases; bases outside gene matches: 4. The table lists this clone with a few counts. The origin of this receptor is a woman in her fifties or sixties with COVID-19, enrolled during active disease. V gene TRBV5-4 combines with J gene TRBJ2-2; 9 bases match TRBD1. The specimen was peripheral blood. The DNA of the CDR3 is TGTGCCAGCAGCTTTACAGGGGGCGATACCGGGGAGCTGTTTTTT. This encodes CASSFTGGDTGELFF.